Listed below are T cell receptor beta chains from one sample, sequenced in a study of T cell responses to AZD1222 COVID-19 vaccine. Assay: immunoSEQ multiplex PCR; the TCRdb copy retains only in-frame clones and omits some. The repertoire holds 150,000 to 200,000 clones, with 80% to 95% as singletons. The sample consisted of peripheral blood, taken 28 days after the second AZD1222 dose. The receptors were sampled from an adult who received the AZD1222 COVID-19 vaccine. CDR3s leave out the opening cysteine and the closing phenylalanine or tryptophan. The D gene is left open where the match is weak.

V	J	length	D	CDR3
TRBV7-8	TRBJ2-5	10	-	ASSPLARTQY
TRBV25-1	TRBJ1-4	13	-	ASSRVTALNEKLF
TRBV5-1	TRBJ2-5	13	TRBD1	ASSLSATGQETQY
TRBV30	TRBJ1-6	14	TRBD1	AWSVAWTGGNSPLH
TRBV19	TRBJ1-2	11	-	ASSIDLEGRYT
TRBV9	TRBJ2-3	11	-	ASSTPYTDTQY
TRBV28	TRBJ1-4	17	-	ASSFVKTGSTRTNEKLF
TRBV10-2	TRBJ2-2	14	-	ASSERKGVAVGELF
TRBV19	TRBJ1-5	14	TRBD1	ASTAGTGGVNQPQH
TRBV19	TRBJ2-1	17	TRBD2	ASSTGLAGVGPSYNEQF
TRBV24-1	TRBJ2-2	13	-	ATSDPGRVTGELF
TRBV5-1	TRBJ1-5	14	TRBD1	ASSLETGGKDQPQH
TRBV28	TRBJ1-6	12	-	ASSLLGVRSPLH
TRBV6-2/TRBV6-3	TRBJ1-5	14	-	ASSYRSGTLNQPQH
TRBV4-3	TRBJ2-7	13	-	ASSLGRTEWDEQY
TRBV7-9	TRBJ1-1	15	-	ASSRDSRGIMNTEAF
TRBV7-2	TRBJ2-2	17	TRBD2	ASSTRLAGGTSGAGELF
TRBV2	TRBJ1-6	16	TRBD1	ASSVRGQDSSYNSPLH
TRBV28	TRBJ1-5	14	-	ASSSLGWYSNQPQH
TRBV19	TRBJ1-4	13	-	ASSTQTSLGEKLF
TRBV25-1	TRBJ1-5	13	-	ASSEFGYSNQPQH
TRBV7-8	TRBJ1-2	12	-	ASSLDLSGYGYT